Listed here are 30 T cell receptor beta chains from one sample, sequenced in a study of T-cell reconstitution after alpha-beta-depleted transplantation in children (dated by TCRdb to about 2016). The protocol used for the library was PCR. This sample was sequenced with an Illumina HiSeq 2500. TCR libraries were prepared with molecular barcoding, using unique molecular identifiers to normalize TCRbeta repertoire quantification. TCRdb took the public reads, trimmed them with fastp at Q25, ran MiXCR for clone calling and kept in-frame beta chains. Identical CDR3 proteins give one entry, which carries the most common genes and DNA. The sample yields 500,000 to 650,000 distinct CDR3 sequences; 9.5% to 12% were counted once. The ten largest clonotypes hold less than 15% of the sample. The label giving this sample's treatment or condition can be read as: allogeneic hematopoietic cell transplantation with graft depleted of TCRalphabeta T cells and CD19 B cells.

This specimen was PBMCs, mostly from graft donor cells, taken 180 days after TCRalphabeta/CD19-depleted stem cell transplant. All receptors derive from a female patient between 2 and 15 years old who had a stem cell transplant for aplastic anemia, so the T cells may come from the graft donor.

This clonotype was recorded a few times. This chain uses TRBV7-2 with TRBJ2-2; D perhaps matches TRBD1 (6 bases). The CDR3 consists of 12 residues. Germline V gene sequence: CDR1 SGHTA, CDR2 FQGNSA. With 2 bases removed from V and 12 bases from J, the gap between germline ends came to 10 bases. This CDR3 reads CASSLIQGQLFF. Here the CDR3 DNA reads TGTGCCAGCAGCTTAATACAGGGCCAGCTGTTTTTT.

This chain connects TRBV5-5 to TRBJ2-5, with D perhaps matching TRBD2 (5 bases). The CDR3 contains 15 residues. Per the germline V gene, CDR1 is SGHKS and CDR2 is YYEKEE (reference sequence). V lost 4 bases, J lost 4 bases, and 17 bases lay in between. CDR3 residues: CASSPRVWETETQYF. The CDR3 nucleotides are TGTGCCAGCAGCCCTAGGGTGTGGGAGACAGAGACCCAGTACTTC.

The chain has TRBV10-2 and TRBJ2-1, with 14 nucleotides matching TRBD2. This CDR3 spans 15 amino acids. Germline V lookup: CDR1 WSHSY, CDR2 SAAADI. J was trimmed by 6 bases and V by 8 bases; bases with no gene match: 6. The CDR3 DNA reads TGCGCCAGCTATATGGGACTAGCGGGAGTCAATGAGCAGTTCTTC. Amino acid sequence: CASYMGLAGVNEQFF.

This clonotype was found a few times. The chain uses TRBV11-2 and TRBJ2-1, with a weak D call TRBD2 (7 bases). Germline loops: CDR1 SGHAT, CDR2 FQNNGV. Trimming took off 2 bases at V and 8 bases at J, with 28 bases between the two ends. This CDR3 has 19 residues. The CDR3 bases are TGTGCCAGCAGCTTAAAAGGGGGGGCACTAGGAAGAATCCCCTATGAGCAGTTCTTC. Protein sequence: CASSLKGGALGRIPYEQFF.

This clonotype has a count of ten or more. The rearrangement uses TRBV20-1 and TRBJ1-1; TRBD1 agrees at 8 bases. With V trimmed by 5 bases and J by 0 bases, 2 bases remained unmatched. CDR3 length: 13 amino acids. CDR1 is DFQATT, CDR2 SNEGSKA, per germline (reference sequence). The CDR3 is CSAHRGLNTEAFF. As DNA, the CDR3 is TGCAGTGCTCACAGGGGGTTGAACACTGAAGCTTTCTTT.

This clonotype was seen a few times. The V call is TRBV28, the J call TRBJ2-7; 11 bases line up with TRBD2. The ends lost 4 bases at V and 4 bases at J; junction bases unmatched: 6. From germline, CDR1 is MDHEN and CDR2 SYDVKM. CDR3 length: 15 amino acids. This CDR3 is CASSSTSGTVYEQYF. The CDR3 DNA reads TGTGCCAGCAGTTCGACTAGCGGGACAGTTTACGAGCAGTACTTC.

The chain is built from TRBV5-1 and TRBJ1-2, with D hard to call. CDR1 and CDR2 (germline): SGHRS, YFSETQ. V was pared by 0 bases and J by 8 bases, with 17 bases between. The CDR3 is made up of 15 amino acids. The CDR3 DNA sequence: TGCGCCAGCAGCTTGGAACCGTCCCGCCAGCGGGGCTACACCTTC. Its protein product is CASSLEPSRQRGYTF.

Written as DNA, the CDR3 is TGTGCCAGCAGCCCGGTGGCGGGAGGGCCCCACGAGCAGTACTTC. Protein: CASSPVAGGPHEQYF. The gene calls are TRBV3-1 and TRBJ2-7; 9 positions match TRBD2. Unmatched junction bases numbered 9, after V lost 4 bases and J lost 5 bases. Germline CDR1 LGHDT, CDR2 YNNKEL (reference sequence). CDR3 length equals 15 residues.

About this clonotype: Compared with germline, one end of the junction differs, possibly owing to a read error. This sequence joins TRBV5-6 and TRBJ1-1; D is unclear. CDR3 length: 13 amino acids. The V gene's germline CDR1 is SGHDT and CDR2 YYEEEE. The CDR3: CASSREENTEAFF. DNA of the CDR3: TGTGCCAGCAGCCGGGAGGAGAACACTGAAGCTTTCTTC.

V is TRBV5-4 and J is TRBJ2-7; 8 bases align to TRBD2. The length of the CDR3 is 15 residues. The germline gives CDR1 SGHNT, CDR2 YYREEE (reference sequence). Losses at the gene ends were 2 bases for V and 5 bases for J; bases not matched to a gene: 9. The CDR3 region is CASSFPGLGVDEQYF. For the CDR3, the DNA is TGTGCCAGCAGCTTTCCGGGACTAGGAGTCGACGAGCAGTACTTC.

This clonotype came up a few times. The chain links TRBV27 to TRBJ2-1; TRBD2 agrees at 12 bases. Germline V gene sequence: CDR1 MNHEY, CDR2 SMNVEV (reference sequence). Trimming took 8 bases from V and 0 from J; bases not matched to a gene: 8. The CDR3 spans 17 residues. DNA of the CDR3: TGTGCCAGCTCACCGACTAGCGGGGGCAGCTCCTACAATGAGCAGTTCTTC. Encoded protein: CASSPTSGGSSYNEQFF.

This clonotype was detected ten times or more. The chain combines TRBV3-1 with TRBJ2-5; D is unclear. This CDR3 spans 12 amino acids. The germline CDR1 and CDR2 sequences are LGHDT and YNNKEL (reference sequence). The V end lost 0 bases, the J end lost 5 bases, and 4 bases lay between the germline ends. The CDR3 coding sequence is TGTGCCAGCAGCCAAGACCGTGAGACCCAGTACTTC. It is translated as CASSQDRETQYF.

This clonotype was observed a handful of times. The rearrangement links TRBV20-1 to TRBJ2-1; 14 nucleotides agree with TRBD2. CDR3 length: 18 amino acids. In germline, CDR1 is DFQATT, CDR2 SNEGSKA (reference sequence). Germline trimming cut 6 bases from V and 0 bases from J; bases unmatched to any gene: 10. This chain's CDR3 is CSAIIGLAGGLSYNEQFF. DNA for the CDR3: TGCAGTGCCATAATAGGACTAGCGGGAGGACTCTCCTACAATGAGCAGTTCTTC.

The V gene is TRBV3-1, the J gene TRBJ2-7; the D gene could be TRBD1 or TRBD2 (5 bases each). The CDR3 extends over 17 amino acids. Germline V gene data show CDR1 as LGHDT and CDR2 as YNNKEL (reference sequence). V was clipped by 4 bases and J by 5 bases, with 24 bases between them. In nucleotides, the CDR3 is TGTGCCAGCAGCCCGAGTACACAGCCGGGGCATGCTCACGAGCAGTACGTC. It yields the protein CASSPSTQPGHAHEQYV.

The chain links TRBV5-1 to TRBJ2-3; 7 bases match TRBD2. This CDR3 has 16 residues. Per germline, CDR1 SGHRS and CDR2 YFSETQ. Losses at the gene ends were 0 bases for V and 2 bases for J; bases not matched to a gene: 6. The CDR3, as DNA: TGCGCCAGCAGCTTGGCTGGGGGGGTCTTCACAGATACGCAGTATTTT. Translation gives CASSLAGGVFTDTQYF.

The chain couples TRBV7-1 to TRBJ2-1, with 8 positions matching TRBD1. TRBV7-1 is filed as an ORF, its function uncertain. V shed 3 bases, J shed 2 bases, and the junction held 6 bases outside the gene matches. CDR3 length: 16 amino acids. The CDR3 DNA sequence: TGTGCCAGCAGCTCCCGGACAGGGTGGGCCTACAATGAGCAGTTCTTC. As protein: CASSSRTGWAYNEQFF.

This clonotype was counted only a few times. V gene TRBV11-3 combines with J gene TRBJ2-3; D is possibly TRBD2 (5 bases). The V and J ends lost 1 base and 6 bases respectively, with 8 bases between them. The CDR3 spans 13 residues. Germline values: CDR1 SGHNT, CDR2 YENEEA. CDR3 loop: CASSLASGDTQYF. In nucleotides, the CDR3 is TGTGCCAGCAGCTTAGCGTCGGGGGATACGCAGTATTTT.

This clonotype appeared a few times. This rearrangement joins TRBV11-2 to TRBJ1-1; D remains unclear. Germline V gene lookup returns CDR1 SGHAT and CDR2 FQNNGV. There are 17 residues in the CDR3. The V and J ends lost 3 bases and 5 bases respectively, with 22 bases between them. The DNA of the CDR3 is TGTGCCAGCAGCTTGGATAGACCTTGGACCGAGGAGACTGAAGCTTTCTTT. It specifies CASSLDRPWTEETEAFF.

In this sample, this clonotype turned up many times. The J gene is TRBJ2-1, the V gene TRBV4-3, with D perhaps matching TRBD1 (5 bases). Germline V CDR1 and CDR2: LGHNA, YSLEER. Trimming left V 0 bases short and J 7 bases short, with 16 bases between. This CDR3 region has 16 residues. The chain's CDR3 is CASSQDYRRYGNEQFF. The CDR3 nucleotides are TGCGCCAGCAGCCAAGATTACAGGAGATACGGGAATGAGCAGTTCTTC.

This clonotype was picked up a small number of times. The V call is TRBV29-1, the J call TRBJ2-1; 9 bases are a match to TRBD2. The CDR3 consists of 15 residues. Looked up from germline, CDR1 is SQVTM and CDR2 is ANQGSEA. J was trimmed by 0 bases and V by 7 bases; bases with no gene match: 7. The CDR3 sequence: CSAARTSDSYNEQFF. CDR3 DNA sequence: TGCAGCGCTGCACGGACTAGCGACTCCTACAATGAGCAGTTCTTC.

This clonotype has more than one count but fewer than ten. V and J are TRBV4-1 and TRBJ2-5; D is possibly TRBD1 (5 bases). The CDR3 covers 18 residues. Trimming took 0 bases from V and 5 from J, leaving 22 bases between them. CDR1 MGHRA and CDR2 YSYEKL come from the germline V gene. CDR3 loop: CASSQDGSRAGLSETQYF. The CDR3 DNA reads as TGCGCCAGCAGCCAAGATGGGTCTCGGGCAGGGCTGTCGGAGACCCAGTACTTC.

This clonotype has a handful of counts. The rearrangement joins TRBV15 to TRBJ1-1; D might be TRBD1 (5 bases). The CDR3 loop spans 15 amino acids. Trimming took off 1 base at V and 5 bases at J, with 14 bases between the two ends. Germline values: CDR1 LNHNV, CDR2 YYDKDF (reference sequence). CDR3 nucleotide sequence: TGTGCCACCAGCAGAGGGGCGGCCGGGGGGACTGAAGCTTTCTTT. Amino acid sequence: CATSRGAAGGTEAFF.

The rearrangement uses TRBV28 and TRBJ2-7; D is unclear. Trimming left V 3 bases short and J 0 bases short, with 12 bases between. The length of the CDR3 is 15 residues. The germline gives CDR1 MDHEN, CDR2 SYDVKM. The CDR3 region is CASSLSWRSSYEQYF. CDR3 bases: TGTGCCAGCAGTTTGAGTTGGCGGAGCTCCTACGAGCAGTACTTC. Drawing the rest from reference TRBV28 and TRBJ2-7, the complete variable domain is DVKVTQSSRYLVKRTGEKVFLECVQDMDHENMFWYRQDPGLGLRLIYFSYDVKMKEKGDIPEGYSVSREKKERFSLILESASTNQTSMYLCASSLSWRSSYEQYFGPGTRLTVT.

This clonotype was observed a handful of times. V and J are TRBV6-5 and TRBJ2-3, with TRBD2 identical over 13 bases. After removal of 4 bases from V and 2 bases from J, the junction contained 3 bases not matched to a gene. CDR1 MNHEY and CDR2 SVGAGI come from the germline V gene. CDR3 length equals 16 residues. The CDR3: CASSWTSGRPTDTQYF. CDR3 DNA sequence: TGTGCCAGCAGTTGGACTAGCGGGAGACCCACAGATACGCAGTATTTT.

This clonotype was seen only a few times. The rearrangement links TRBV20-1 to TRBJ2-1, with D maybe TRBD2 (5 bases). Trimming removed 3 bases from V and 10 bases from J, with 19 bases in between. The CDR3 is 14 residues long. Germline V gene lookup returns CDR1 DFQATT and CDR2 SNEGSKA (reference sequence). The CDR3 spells CSASRAAQTGEQFF. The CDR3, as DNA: TGCAGTGCTAGTAGGGCGGCCCAAACGGGGGAGCAGTTCTTC.

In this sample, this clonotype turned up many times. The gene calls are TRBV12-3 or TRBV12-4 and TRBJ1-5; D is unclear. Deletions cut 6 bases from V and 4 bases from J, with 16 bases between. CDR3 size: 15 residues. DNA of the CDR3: TGTGCCAGCAGCCCCCGGACCAGAAGTAATCAGCCCCAGCATTTT. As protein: CASSPRTRSNQPQHF.

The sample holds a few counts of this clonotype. Written as DNA, the CDR3 is TGTGCCAGCAGCCAAGGGGAGGAAGAGACCCAGTACTTC. Its translation: CASSQGEEETQYF. J is TRBJ2-5 and V is TRBV3-1, with a weak D call TRBD2 (6 bases). V was shortened by 1 base and J by 3 bases, with 6 bases between the two germline ends. Germline V gene sequence: CDR1 LGHDT, CDR2 YNNKEL (reference sequence). The CDR3 spans 13 residues.

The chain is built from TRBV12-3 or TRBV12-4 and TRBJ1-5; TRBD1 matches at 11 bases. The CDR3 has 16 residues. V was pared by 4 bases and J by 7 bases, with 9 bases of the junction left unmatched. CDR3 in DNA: TGTGCCAGCAGTTGGCGAGGACAGGGGGCTTGGCAGCCCCAGCATTTT. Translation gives CASSWRGQGAWQPQHF.

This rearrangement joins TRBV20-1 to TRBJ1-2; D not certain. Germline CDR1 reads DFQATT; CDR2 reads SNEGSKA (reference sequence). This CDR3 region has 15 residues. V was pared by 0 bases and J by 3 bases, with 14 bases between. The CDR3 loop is CSARDSDLLDYGYTF. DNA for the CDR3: TGCAGTGCTAGAGATAGCGACCTACTGGACTATGGCTACACCTTC.

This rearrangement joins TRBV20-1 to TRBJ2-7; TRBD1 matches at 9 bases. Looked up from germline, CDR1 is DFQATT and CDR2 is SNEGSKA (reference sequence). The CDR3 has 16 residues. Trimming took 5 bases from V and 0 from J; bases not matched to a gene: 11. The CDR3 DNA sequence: TGCAGTGCTGGCGGTCCCGGACAGGGGAGCTCCTACGAGCAGTACGTC. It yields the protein CSAGGPGQGSSYEQYV.